Listed below are T cell receptor beta chains from one sample, sequenced in a study of OX40 agonist ivuxolimab in advanced cancers. The method was immunoSEQ multiplex PCR; TCRdb's version includes in-frame clones alone and lacks a portion of them. Seen here are under 60,000 clones, 90% observed once, and the top ten hold under 5.5%. The sample consisted of CD4+ or CD8+ T cells sorted from blood, taken in a trial of the OX40 agonist ivuxolimab. The origin of the receptors is an adult with an advanced solid tumor such as melanoma, head and neck, liver or kidney cancer. CDR3s include the opening cysteine and the closing phenylalanine or tryptophan. A D gene is named only where the DNA matches it firmly. The size field is filled for only some rows; it gives once, few, many or a size class.

size: few; D: TRBD2; J: TRBJ2-1; V: TRBV5-6; DNA: TGTGCCAGCAGCTTGTTCCGCGGGAGGAGGAACAATGAGCAGTTCTTC; CDR3: CASSLFRGRRNNEQFF
size: few; D: TRBD1; J: TRBJ1-2; V: TRBV7-8; DNA: TGTGCCAGCAGCGACCTGGGACAGGGGTCCCCTTATGGCTACACCTTC; CDR3: CASSDLGQGSPYGYTF
size: .; D: .; J: TRBJ2-3; V: TRBV5-1; DNA: TGCGCCAGCAGGGTGGACAGTCGCACAGATACGCAGTATTTT; CDR3: CASRVDSRTDTQYF
size: few; D: .; J: TRBJ1-5; V: TRBV7-8; DNA: TGTGCCAGCAGCTTAGAACAGGGTTCCCTAAATCAGCCCCAGCATTTT; CDR3: CASSLEQGSLNQPQHF
size: once; D: .; J: TRBJ2-7; V: TRBV5-6; DNA: TGTGCCAGCAGACCGCCAGGAAGAGGTTTCGAGCAGTACTTC; CDR3: CASRPPGRGFEQYF
size: .; D: .; J: TRBJ2-1; V: TRBV7-2; DNA: TGTGCCAGCAGCTTATTGTCTTTCATAGGTGAGCAGTTCTTC; CDR3: CASSLLSFIGEQFF
size: .; D: TRBD1; J: TRBJ1-5; V: TRBV5-1; DNA: TGCGCCAGCAGCTTGGGGGATAGACAGGGCGGTCAGCCCCAGCATTTT; CDR3: CASSLGDRQGGQPQHF
size: once; D: .; J: TRBJ2-2; V: TRBV19; DNA: TGTGCCAGTAGTAGGGACTCCATAAACACCGGGGAGCTGTTTTTT; CDR3: CASSRDSINTGELFF
size: .; D: .; J: TRBJ1-5; V: TRBV7-7; DNA: TGTGCTAGCAGCTTATCAAGGGGACAGCCCCAGCATTTT; CDR3: CASSLSRGQPQHF
size: few; D: .; J: TRBJ1-1; V: TRBV25-1; DNA: TGTGCCAGCGCCCACAGGGCCATGAACACTGAAGCTTTCTTT; CDR3: CASAHRAMNTEAFF
size: .; D: .; J: TRBJ1-1; V: TRBV16; DNA: TGTGCCAGCAGCCAACAATCTAGCACTGAAGCTTTCTTT; CDR3: CASSQQSSTEAFF
size: once; D: .; J: TRBJ2-7; V: TRBV15; DNA: TGTGCCACCAGCAGAGCTCCCTCCATCCTGGAGCAGTACTTC; CDR3: CATSRAPSILEQYF
size: .; D: .; J: TRBJ2-2; V: TRBV28; DNA: TGTGCCAGCATGAGACTACCCGACACCGGGGAGCTGTTTTTT; CDR3: CASMRLPDTGELFF
size: .; D: .; J: TRBJ1-5; V: TRBV18; DNA: TGTGCCAGCTCACTCGCCAGGGGTGCGGGCAATCAGCCCCAGCATTTT; CDR3: CASSLARGAGNQPQHF
size: .; D: .; J: TRBJ1-1; V: TRBV5-1; DNA: TGCGCCAGCACCCCGGCGACATCCATGAACACTGAAGCTTTCTTT; CDR3: CASTPATSMNTEAFF
size: .; D: TRBD2; J: TRBJ2-2; V: TRBV7-3; DNA: TGTGCCAGCAGCTTGGGGACTAGCGGGAGTGGGAACACCGGGGAGCTGTTTTTT; CDR3: CASSLGTSGSGNTGELFF
size: .; D: .; J: TRBJ2-1; V: TRBV2; DNA: TGTGCCAGCAGTGACGAAAGCTCCTACAATGAGCAGTTCTTC; CDR3: CASSDESSYNEQFF
size: .; D: .; J: TRBJ2-7; V: TRBV19; DNA: TGTGCCAGTAGTATAGATCTATCCTACGAGCAGTACTTC; CDR3: CASSIDLSYEQYF
size: few; D: .; J: TRBJ1-6; V: TRBV19; DNA: TGTGCCAGTAGTCCCACGACAGGACTCTCCTATAATTCACCCCTCCACTTT; CDR3: CASSPTTGLSYNSPLHF
size: .; D: .; J: TRBJ1-2; V: TRBV29-1; DNA: TGCGGCGTATCGGACGGCTATGGCTACACCTTC; CDR3: CGVSDGYGYTF
size: .; D: TRBD2; J: TRBJ2-3; V: TRBV5-4; DNA: TGTGCCAGCAGCCCGGGACTAGCGGGAACGCAGTATTTT; CDR3: CASSPGLAGTQYF
size: .; D: TRBD2; J: TRBJ2-2; V: TRBV5-4; DNA: TGTGCCAGCAGCTTGGGAGCAGCGGGGGTAACCGGGGAGCTGTTTTTT; CDR3: CASSLGAAGVTGELFF
size: .; D: TRBD2; J: TRBJ2-3; V: TRBV5-4; DNA: TGTGCCAGCAGTTCGACTAGCGGGATTTTGTATTTT; CDR3: CASSSTSGILYF
size: .; D: .; J: TRBJ2-2; V: TRBV4-2; DNA: TGTGCCAGCAGCACGAGGACGGGAAACACCGGGGAGCTGTTTTTT; CDR3: CASSTRTGNTGELFF